This T cell receptor beta chain was retrieved from a study of persistence of HIV-infected CD4 T cells. Findings and caveats of the study: Antigen-responding cells were enriched for degenerate expanded CDR3beta sequences. Compared with CD3/CD28-stimulated cells, CMV- and Gag-responding cells showed lower TCRbeta richness. TCR analyses could not target the rare provirus-carrying CMV-responding cells.

The stimulus was an HIV-1 Gag 15-mer peptide pool, 1 ug/peptide/mL. CD40L-negative CD69-negative CD45RO-high memory CD4+ T cells were sorted as populations depleted of antigen-responding cells. The libraries were made with immunoSEQ version 4 in survey mode. TCRdb keeps only in-frame clones here, not all; method: immunoSEQ multiplex PCR. The sample lists tens of thousands of clones, roughly 74% occurring once. As for this clone: Its matching antigen is unknown.

The length of the CDR3 is 15 residues. Germline CDR1 and CDR2: MNHEY and SVGAGI. The junction had 6 bases not matched to a gene; V was cut back by 6 bases and J by 5 bases. This specimen consisted of CD4+ T cells sorted from PBMCs after roughly 18-hour stimulation, obtained from a patient who received antiretroviral therapy. The V call is TRBV6-5, the J call TRBJ2-5; 13 bases align to TRBD2. The origin of this receptor is an adult man with HIV who was CMV-seropositive. The CDR3 bases are TGTGCCAGCAGGCCGACTAGCGGGAGGTCTGAGACCCAGTACTTC. Protein product: CASRPTSGRSETQYF.